The sample holds many counts of the clone carrying this T cell receptor beta chain. The entry originates in a study of T-cell reconstitution after alpha-beta-depleted transplantation in children. With 1 base removed from V and 5 bases from J, the gap between germline ends came to 6 bases. The CDR3 has 13 amino acids. Unique molecular identifiers were incorporated into the prepared TCRbeta library. TCRdb itself ran the PCR reads through MiXCR, one entry per CDR3 protein. The table lists about 470,000 distinct CDR3 sequences, around two fifths of them singletons, with 27% in the top ten. The sequenced sample was PBMCs, obtained before TCRalphabeta/CD19-depleted stem cell transplant. The chain combines TRBV12-3 or TRBV12-4 with TRBJ2-1, with D uncertain. The TCR comes from a girl aged 2 to 10 with aplastic anemia, due to receive a stem cell transplant. CDR3 sequence (DNA): TGTGCCAGCAGTTTAGGGACCAACAATGAGCAGTTCTTC. The encoded protein is CASSLGTNNEQFF.